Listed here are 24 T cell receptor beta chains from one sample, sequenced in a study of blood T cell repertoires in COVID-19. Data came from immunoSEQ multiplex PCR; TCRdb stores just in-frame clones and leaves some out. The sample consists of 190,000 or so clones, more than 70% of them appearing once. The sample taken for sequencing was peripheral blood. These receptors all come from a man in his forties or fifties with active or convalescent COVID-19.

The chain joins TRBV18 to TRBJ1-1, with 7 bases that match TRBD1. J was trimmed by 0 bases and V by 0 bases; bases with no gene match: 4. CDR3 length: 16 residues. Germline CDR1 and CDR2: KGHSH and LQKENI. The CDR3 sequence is CASSPPIGGLNTEAFF. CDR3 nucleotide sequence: TGTGCCAGCTCACCACCGATAGGGGGCTTGAACACTGAAGCTTTCTTT.

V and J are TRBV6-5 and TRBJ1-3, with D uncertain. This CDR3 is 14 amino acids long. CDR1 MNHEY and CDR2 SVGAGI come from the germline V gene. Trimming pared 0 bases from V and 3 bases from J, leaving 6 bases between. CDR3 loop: CASSYSTYGNTIYF. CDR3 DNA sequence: TGTGCCAGCAGTTACTCGACTTATGGAAACACCATATATTTT.

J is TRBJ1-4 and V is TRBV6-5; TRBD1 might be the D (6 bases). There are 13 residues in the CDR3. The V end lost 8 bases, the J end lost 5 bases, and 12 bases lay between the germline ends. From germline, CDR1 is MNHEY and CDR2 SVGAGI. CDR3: CASGRDRNEKLFF. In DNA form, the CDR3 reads TGTGCCAGCGGACGAGACAGGAATGAAAAACTGTTTTTT.

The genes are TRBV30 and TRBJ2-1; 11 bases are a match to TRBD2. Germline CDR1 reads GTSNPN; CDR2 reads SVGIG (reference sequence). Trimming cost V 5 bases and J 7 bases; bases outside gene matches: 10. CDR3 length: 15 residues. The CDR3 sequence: CAWCLASGGTNEQFF. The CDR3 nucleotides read TGTGCCTGGTGCCTCGCTAGCGGGGGGACTAATGAGCAGTTCTTC. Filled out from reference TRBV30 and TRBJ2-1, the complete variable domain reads SQTIHQWPATLVQPVGSPLSLECTVEGTSNPNLYWYRQAAGRGLQLLFYSVGIGQISSEVPQNLSASRPQDRQFILSSKKLLLSDSGFYLCAWCLASGGTNEQFFGPGTRLTVL.

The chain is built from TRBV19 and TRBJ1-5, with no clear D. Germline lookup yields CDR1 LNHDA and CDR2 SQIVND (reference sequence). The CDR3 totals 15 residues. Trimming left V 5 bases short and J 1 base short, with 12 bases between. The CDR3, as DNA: TGTGCCAGTAGTCCTATAGACTCGAGCAATCAGCCCCAGCATTTT. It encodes CASSPIDSSNQPQHF.

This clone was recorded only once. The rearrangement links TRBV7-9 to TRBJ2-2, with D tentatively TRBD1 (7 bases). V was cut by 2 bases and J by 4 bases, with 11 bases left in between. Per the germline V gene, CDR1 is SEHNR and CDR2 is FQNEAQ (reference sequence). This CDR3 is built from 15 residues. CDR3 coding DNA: TGTGCCAGCAGCTTAAGCCAGGGGGGCACCGGGGAGCTGTTTTTT. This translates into CASSLSQGGTGELFF.

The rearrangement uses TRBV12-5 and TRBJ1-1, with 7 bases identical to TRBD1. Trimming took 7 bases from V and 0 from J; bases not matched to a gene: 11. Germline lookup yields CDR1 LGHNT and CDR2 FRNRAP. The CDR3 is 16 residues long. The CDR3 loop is CASAPNRGIMNTEAFF. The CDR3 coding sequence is TGTGCTAGTGCCCCCAACAGGGGAATCATGAACACTGAAGCTTTCTTT.

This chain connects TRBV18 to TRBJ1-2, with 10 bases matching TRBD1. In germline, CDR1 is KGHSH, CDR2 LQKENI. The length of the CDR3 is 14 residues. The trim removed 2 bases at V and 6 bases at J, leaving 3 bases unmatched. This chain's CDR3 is CASSPMTGGDGYTF. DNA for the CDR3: TGTGCCAGCTCACCAATGACAGGGGGCGATGGCTACACCTTC.

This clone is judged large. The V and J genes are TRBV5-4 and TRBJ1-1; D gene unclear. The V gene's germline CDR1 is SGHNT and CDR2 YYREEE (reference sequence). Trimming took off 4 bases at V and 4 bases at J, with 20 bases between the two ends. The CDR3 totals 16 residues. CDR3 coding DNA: TGTGCCAGCAGCCCGACGGGTATGGTGTTGGGCACTGAAGCTTTCTTT. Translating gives CASSPTGMVLGTEAFF.

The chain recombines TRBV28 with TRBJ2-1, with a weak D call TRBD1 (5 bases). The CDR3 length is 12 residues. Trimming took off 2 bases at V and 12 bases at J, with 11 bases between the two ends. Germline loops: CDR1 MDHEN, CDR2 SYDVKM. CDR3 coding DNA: TGTGCCAGCAGTTTAGGGCAGGGCGGGCAGTTCTTC. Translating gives CASSLGQGGQFF.

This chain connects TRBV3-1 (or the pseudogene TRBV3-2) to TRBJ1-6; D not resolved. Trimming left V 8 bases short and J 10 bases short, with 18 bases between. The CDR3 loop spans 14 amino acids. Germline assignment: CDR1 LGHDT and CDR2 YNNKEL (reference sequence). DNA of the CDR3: TGTGCCAGCGGGAGATCCGGCCGGAGATCACCCCTCCACTTT. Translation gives CASGRSGRRSPLHF.

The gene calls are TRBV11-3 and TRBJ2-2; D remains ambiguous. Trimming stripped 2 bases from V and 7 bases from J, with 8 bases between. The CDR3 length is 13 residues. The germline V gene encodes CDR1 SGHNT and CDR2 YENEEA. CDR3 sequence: CASSLYSRGELFF. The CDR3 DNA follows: TGTGCCAGCAGCTTATATAGTCGCGGGGAGCTGTTTTTT.

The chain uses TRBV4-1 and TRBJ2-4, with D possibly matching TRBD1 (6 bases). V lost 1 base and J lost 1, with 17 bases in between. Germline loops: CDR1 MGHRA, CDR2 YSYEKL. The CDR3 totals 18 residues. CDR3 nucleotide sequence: TGCGCCAGCAGCCAAGGGGGACAAGCCCTTCGGGCCAAAAACATTCAGTACTTC. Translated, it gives CASSQGGQALRAKNIQYF.

DNA of the CDR3: TGTGCCAGCAGTTCCCAACCCGGGACAGGGAGCGGCTACACCTTC. Translation gives CASSSQPGTGSGYTF. The V call is TRBV27, the J call TRBJ1-2; 9 bases map to TRBD1. CDR1 and CDR2 (germline): MNHEY, SMNVEV (reference sequence). This CDR3 comprises 15 residues. The J segment lost 8 bases and the V segment lost 4 bases, leaving 11 bases of the junction unmatched.

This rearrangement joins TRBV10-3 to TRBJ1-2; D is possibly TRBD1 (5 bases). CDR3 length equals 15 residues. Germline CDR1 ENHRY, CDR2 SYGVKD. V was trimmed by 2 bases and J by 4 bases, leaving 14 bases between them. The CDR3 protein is CAISETQGDGYGYTF. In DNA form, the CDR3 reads TGTGCCATCAGTGAGACTCAGGGTGATGGCTATGGCTACACCTTC.

CDR3 residues: CASSSHSYGYTF. The CDR3 DNA is TGTGCCAGCAGTTCCCACAGCTATGGCTACACCTTC. The chain combines TRBV28 with TRBJ1-2, with no clear D. This CDR3 has 12 residues. V was pared by 4 bases and J by 4 bases, with 7 bases between. Germline lookup yields CDR1 MDHEN and CDR2 SYDVKM.

CDR3: CASSELGSGTEAFF. In nucleotides, the CDR3 is TGTGCCAGCAGTGAATTAGGGTCGGGAACTGAAGCTTTCTTT. The chain joins TRBV25-1 to TRBJ1-1; no reliable D call. V was shortened by 1 base and J by 5 bases, with 11 bases between the two germline ends. The V gene's germline CDR1 is MGHDK and CDR2 SYGVNS. The length of the CDR3 is 14 residues.

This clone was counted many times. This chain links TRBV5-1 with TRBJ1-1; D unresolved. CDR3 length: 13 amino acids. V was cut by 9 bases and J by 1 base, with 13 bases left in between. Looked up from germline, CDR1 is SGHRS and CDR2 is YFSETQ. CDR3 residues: CATRGIENTEAFF. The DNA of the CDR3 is TGCGCCACCCGGGGAATAGAGAACACTGAAGCTTTCTTT.

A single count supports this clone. The chain's CDR3 is CASSVTGTGGYNEQFF. In DNA, the CDR3 is TGTGCCAGCAGCGTAACCGGGACTGGAGGATACAATGAGCAGTTCTTC. The chain uses TRBV9 and TRBJ2-1; D might be TRBD2 (6 bases). Germline CDR1 and CDR2: SGDLS and YYNGEE. Trimming left V 1 base short and J 4 bases short, with 15 bases between. This CDR3 has 16 residues.

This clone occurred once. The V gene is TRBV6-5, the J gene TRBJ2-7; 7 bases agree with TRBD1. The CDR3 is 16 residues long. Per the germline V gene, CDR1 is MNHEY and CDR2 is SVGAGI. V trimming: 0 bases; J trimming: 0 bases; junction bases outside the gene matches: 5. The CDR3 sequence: CASSYSQGPSSYEQYF. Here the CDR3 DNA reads TGTGCCAGCAGTTACTCACAGGGGCCGAGCTCCTACGAGCAGTACTTC.

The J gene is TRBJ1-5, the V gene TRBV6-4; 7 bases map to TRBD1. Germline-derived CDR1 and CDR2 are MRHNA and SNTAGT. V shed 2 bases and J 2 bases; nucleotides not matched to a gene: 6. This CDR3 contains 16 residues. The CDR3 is CASSDHKDRRNQPQHF. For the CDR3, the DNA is TGTGCCAGCAGTGACCATAAGGACAGGCGCAATCAGCCCCAGCATTTT.

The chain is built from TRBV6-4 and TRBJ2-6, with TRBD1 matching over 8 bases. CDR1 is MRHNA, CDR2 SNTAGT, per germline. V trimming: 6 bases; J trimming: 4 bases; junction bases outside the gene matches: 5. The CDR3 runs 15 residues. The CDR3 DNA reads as TGTGCCAGCAGCCCAGGGGGCTCGGGGGCCAACGTCCTGACTTTC. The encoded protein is CASSPGGSGANVLTF.

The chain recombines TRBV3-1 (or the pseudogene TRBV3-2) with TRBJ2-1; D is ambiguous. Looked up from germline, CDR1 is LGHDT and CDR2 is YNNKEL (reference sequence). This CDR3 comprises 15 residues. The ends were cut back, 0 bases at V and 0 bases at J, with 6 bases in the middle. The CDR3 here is CASSQDDISYNEQFF. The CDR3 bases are TGTGCCAGCAGCCAAGATGACATCTCCTACAATGAGCAGTTCTTC.

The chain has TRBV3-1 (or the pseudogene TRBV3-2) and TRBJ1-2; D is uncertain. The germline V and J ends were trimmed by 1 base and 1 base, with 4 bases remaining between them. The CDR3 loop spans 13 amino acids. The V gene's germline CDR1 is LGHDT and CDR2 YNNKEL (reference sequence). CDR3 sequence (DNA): TGTGCCAGCAGCCAAGTCCGTAACTATGGCTACACCTTC. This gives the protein CASSQVRNYGYTF.